The 17 T cell receptor beta chains given below trace back to one sample, sequenced in a study of cytomegalovirus exposure and HLA in healthy donors. 60 Vbeta and 13 Jbeta primers were used in PCR. Using immunoSEQ multiplex PCR, the repertoire was profiled, and TCRdb retains in-frame clones only, with some absent. The repertoire table contains about 160,000 clones. Source material: PBMCs. Receptors originate from a woman in her sixties or seventies in good health and CMV-seronegative.

This chain links TRBV9 with TRBJ1-5; the match to TRBD1 covers 8 bases. Germline CDR1 reads SGDLS; CDR2 reads YYNGEE. V lost 4 bases to trimming and J lost 3 bases; unmatched junction nucleotides: 9. CDR3 length: 16 amino acids. CDR3 coding DNA: TGTGCCAGCAGCCCTACAGGGACAGGTGTCAATCAGCCCCAGCATTTT. Its protein product is CASSPTGTGVNQPQHF.

The rearrangement joins TRBV7-9 to TRBJ1-6; 8 positions match TRBD1. V dropped 1 base and J dropped 14; count of bases not matched to a gene: 7. Germline V gene lookup returns CDR1 SEHNR and CDR2 FQNEAQ (reference sequence). CDR3 length: 14 residues. CDR3 bases: TGTGCCAGCAGCTTAGTAGGACAGGGCCGCTCCCTCCACTTT. Its protein product is CASSLVGQGRSLHF.

The chain couples TRBV5-5 to TRBJ1-2; 8 bases line up with TRBD1. The CDR3 has 16 residues. Germline V lookup: CDR1 SGHKS, CDR2 YYEKEE (reference sequence). After removal of 0 bases from V and 4 bases from J, the junction contained 8 bases not matched to a gene. CDR3 sequence: CASSLGDRGWSYGYTF. The CDR3 nucleotides are TGTGCCAGCAGCTTGGGTGACAGGGGCTGGTCCTATGGCTACACCTTC.

This rearrangement joins TRBV29-1 to TRBJ2-4; possibly TRBD1 for D (5 bases). Germline loops: CDR1 SQVTM, CDR2 ANQGSEA. CDR3 length: 14 residues. V was trimmed by 0 bases and J by 2 bases, leaving 8 bases between them. The CDR3: CSVEDRVSKNIQYF. CDR3 sequence (DNA): TGCAGCGTTGAAGACAGGGTCTCCAAAAACATTCAGTACTTC.

This chain uses TRBV2 with TRBJ1-1, with D unresolved. V gave up 2 bases and J gave up 0 bases, with 7 bases separating them. Per the germline V gene, CDR1 is SNHLY and CDR2 is FYNNEI. This CDR3 comprises 14 residues. The CDR3 sequence: CASSERSMNTEAFF. The CDR3 nucleotides read TGTGCCAGCAGTGAACGGAGCATGAACACTGAAGCTTTCTTT. Together with reference TRBV2 and TRBJ1-1, the CDR3 gives the full variable domain: EPEVTQTPSHQVTQMGQEVILRCVPISNHLYFYWYRQILGQKVEFLVSFYNNEISEKSEIFDDQFSVERPDGSNFTLKIRSTKLEDSAMYFCASSERSMNTEAFFGQGTRLTVV.

The chain is built from TRBV7-2 and TRBJ1-2; TRBD1 is a possible D gene (5 bases). Per germline, CDR1 SGHTA and CDR2 FQGNSA. With 1 base removed from V and 8 bases from J, the gap between germline ends came to 14 bases. This CDR3 contains 14 residues. The CDR3 region is CASSLGGGSRGYTF. CDR3 DNA sequence: TGTGCCAGCAGCTTAGGGGGGGGTTCTAGAGGCTACACCTTC.

The chain recombines TRBV13 with TRBJ1-1; no definite D call. Germline CDR1 PRHDT, CDR2 FYEKMQ (reference sequence). V dropped 5 bases and J dropped 1 base, with 11 bases sitting between them. The CDR3 length is 14 residues. The CDR3 spells CASSPTRGNTEAFF. The CDR3 DNA follows: TGTGCCAGCAGCCCTACCCGGGGGAACACTGAAGCTTTCTTT.

This chain links TRBV4-2 with TRBJ2-1, with D unresolved. Deletions cut 0 bases from V and 8 bases from J, with 14 bases between. The germline V gene has CDR1 LGHNA and CDR2 YNFKEQ. The CDR3 length is 15 residues. The chain's CDR3 is CASSQDPSPGDEQFF. CDR3 coding DNA: TGTGCCAGCAGCCAAGATCCCTCCCCTGGAGATGAGCAGTTCTTC.

J is TRBJ2-7 and V is TRBV25-1, with D unresolved. Germline CDR1 is MGHDK and CDR2 is SYGVNS. The V and J ends lost 3 bases and 0 bases respectively, with 12 bases between them. CDR3 size: 15 residues. This CDR3 is CASSEGNHPSYEQYF. The CDR3 coding sequence is TGTGCCAGCAGTGAGGGCAACCATCCCTCCTACGAGCAGTACTTC.

The V gene is TRBV11-3, the J gene TRBJ1-1; 8 bases are a match to TRBD1. Unmatched junction bases numbered 4, after V lost 5 bases and J lost 2 bases. The germline V gene has CDR1 SGHNT and CDR2 YENEEA. There are 14 residues in the CDR3. The CDR3 region has the DNA TGTGCCAGCAGCCCGCAGGGGGCCAACACTGAAGCTTTCTTT. Encoded protein: CASSPQGANTEAFF.

J is TRBJ2-3 and V is TRBV7-2; TRBD2 agrees at 8 bases. This CDR3 spans 17 amino acids. CDR1 and CDR2 from the germline V gene are SGHTA and FQGNSA. Trimming cost V 3 bases and J 0 bases; bases outside gene matches: 8. CDR3 loop: CASSFGGGITSTDTQYF. The CDR3 DNA reads as TGTGCCAGCAGCTTTGGCGGGGGGATAACTAGCACAGATACGCAGTATTTT.

V usage is TRBV30 and J usage is TRBJ2-1, with 10 bases lining up with TRBD2. J gave up 0 bases and V 0 bases, and 14 bases lay outside the gene matches. The CDR3 extends over 20 amino acids. Germline values: CDR1 GTSNPN, CDR2 SVGIG (reference sequence). CDR3 in DNA: TGTGCCTGGAGTGTCATTCGCAGGACTAGCGGTTGGAGCTCCTACAATGAGCAGTTCTTC. It is translated as CAWSVIRRTSGWSSYNEQFF.

J is TRBJ2-1 and V is TRBV6-5; 10 bases are shared with TRBD1. Germline loops: CDR1 MNHEY, CDR2 SVGAGI. This CDR3 spans 14 amino acids. J gave up 8 bases and V 5 bases, and 6 bases lay outside the gene matches. Here the CDR3 DNA reads TGTGCCAGCAGTGCCGGGACAGGGGTCCATGAGCAGTTCTTC. It specifies CASSAGTGVHEQFF.

The rearrangement links TRBV9 to TRBJ2-7; D uncertain. CDR3 length: 14 residues. The germline gives CDR1 SGDLS, CDR2 YYNGEE. V lost 0 bases to trimming and J lost 0 bases, with 7 bases between them. The CDR3 sequence: CASSVGSSSYEQYF. For the CDR3, the DNA is TGTGCCAGCAGCGTAGGCAGTTCCTCCTACGAGCAGTACTTC.

The V gene is TRBV5-1, the J gene TRBJ1-1, with a tentative D call TRBD1 (5 bases). V gave up 4 bases and J gave up 0 bases, with 10 bases separating them. The length of the CDR3 is 14 residues. Germline V gene lookup returns CDR1 SGHRS and CDR2 YFSETQ. CDR3 protein: CASSPQDMNTEAFF. The CDR3 DNA is TGCGCCAGCAGCCCCCAGGACATGAACACTGAAGCTTTCTTT. Filled out from reference TRBV5-1 and TRBJ1-1, the complete variable domain reads KAGVTQTPRYLIKTRGQQVTLSCSPISGHRSVSWYQQTPGQGLQFLFEYFSETQRNKGNFPGRFSGRQFSNSRSEMNVSTLELGDSALYLCASSPQDMNTEAFFGQGTRLTVV.

V and J are TRBV7-9 and TRBJ2-7; possible D gene TRBD1, 6 bases. Germline-derived CDR1 and CDR2 are SEHNR and FQNEAQ (reference sequence). This CDR3 region has 17 residues. V was trimmed by 4 bases and J by 3 bases, leaving 22 bases between them. This CDR3 is CASSSGDRGLSNYEQYF. In nucleotides, the CDR3 is TGTGCCAGCAGCTCAGGGGATAGAGGGCTTTCAAACTACGAGCAGTACTTC.

This chain links TRBV27 with TRBJ2-2, with 10 bases fitting TRBD2. In germline, CDR1 is MNHEY, CDR2 SMNVEV (reference sequence). The CDR3 has 15 amino acids. The ends lost 3 bases at V and 4 bases at J; junction bases unmatched: 2. The CDR3 sequence is CASSFSSGSTGELFF. CDR3 nucleotide sequence: TGTGCCAGCAGTTTCTCTAGCGGGAGCACCGGGGAGCTGTTTTTT.